The rows below give T cell receptor beta chains drawn from one sample of a study of blood T cell repertoires in COVID-19. Produced via immunoSEQ multiplex PCR; TCRdb's table is partial and in-frame only. Here the sample spans 95,000 to 120,000 clones, 75% to 90% being singletons. The sample taken for sequencing was peripheral blood. Source of these receptors: a woman between 45 and 60 years old with acute or convalescent COVID-19. CDR3s include the opening cysteine and the closing phenylalanine or tryptophan. A D gene is named only where the DNA matches it firmly.

j_call v_call d_call cdr3_aa
TRBJ2-1 TRBV3-1/TRBV3-2 TRBD1 CASSQYTGGNEQFF
TRBJ2-2 TRBV29-1 TRBD1 CSAGPGTVNTGELFF
TRBJ2-5 TRBV19 - CASSMEDRQETQYF
TRBJ2-7 TRBV6-5 TRBD1 CASRDREEQYF
TRBJ2-3 TRBV3-1/TRBV3-2 TRBD2 CASSQGGTSGRTDTQYF
TRBJ2-2 TRBV15 TRBD2 CATSRDMGGGNSGTGELFF
TRBJ2-1 TRBV19 TRBD2 CASSMNGGNNEQFF
TRBJ2-2 TRBV3-1/TRBV3-2 - CASSQGEVTGELFF
TRBJ2-3 TRBV10-3 TRBD2 CAISAGTSGGTDTQYF
TRBJ2-3 TRBV18 TRBD2 CASSPRLAGDIDTQYF
TRBJ2-1 TRBV27 - CASSLSYLGLINEQFF
TRBJ1-5 TRBV19 TRBD1 CASSDRGRLAQHF
TRBJ1-2 TRBV9 - CASSPDGNYGYTF
TRBJ1-6 TRBV5-5 TRBD1 CASSLLGQETRSPLHF
TRBJ2-7 TRBV30 TRBD2 CAWTSGRSYEQYF
TRBJ2-7 TRBV6-5 - CASSIRGFSYEQYF
TRBJ2-1 TRBV10-3 TRBD2 CAISDPEATSGSSYNEQFF
TRBJ2-7 TRBV10-2 - CASSTSYEQYF
TRBJ1-3 TRBV19 - CASSIGRQNSGNTIYF
TRBJ2-2 TRBV5-1 - CASSEDGELFF
TRBJ2-7 TRBV27 - CASSLRLAGSYEQYF
TRBJ1-2 TRBV7-9 TRBD1 CASSNGQGDYGYTF
TRBJ1-2 TRBV28 - CASSLLPVYGYTF